The 20 T cell receptor beta chains reported below all come from one sample, sequenced in a study of CD4 T cells in relation to SARS-CoV-2 and coronaviruses. CD4+ T cells from unexposed donors were obtained before the COVID-19 pandemic (2011-2018). Method: immunoSEQ multiplex PCR; TCRdb's copy keeps in-frame clones and lacks some. The sample gives under 65,000 clones, roughly 85% of which show up once; 1.3% to 1.5% is in the top ten. Sample: memory CD4+ T cells from PBMCs. The receptors were sampled from a human donor in good health.

V gene TRBV2 combines with J gene TRBJ2-3, with D perhaps TRBD1 (6 bases). CDR3 length: 15 residues. V lost 0 bases and J 3 bases, leaving 10 bases between the germline ends. The germline V gene has CDR1 SNHLY and CDR2 FYNNEI. The CDR3 spells CASSEAGTRTDTQYF. CDR3 sequence (DNA): TGTGCCAGCAGTGAAGCCGGGACACGGACAGATACGCAGTATTTT.

The chain links TRBV3-1 (or the pseudogene TRBV3-2) to TRBJ2-3, with 10 bases matching TRBD2. CDR3 length equals 15 residues. V gave up 8 bases and J gave up 3 bases; unmatched junction bases: 8. CDR1 is LGHDT, CDR2 YNNKEL, per germline (reference sequence). The CDR3 loop reads CASQQAGGPTDTQYF. As DNA, the CDR3 is TGTGCCAGCCAGCAAGCGGGAGGGCCGACAGATACGCAGTATTTT.

This sequence joins TRBV11-3 and TRBJ2-1, with 7 nucleotides matching TRBD2. The J segment lost 0 bases and the V segment lost 0 bases, leaving 5 bases of the junction unmatched. The CDR3 runs to 17 residues. Germline CDR1 reads SGHNT; CDR2 reads YENEEA. For the CDR3, the DNA is TGTGCCAGCAGCTTAGACGGGGGAGGGAGCTCCTACAATGAGCAGTTCTTC. Amino acid sequence: CASSLDGGGSSYNEQFF. The full variable domain, completed using reference TRBV11-3 and TRBJ2-1, is EAGVVQSPRYKIIEKKQPVAFWCNPISGHNTLYWYLQNLGQGPELLIRYENEEAVDDSQLPKDRFSAERLKGVDSTLKIQPAELGDSAVYLCASSLDGGGSSYNEQFFGPGTRLTVL.

The V call is TRBV3-1 (or the pseudogene TRBV3-2), the J call TRBJ2-7; a possible D gene is TRBD2 (5 bases). This CDR3 contains 13 residues. Germline lookup yields CDR1 LGHDT and CDR2 YNNKEL (reference sequence). Trimming pared 2 bases from V and 5 bases from J, leaving 10 bases between. Written as DNA, the CDR3 is TGTGCCAGCAGCCAATTCCGAGGGAACGAGCAGTACTTC. Protein product: CASSQFRGNEQYF.

The V and J genes are TRBV7-2 and TRBJ2-1; TRBD1 agrees at 8 bases. The V segment lost 1 base and the J segment 5 bases; nucleotides outside the gene matches: 7. The CDR3 is made up of 16 amino acids. The V gene's germline CDR1 is SGHTA and CDR2 FQGNSA. CDR3 DNA sequence: TGTGCCAGCAGCTTAGTTGGGACAGGCCCCGACAATGAGCAGTTCTTC. Amino acid sequence: CASSLVGTGPDNEQFF. The entire variable domain, with the rest obtained from reference TRBV7-2 and TRBJ2-1, is as follows: GAGVSQSPSNKVTEKGKDVELRCDPISGHTALYWYRQSLGQGLEFLIYFQGNSAPDKSGLPSDRFSAERTGGSVSTLTIQRTQQEDSAVYLCASSLVGTGPDNEQFFGPGTRLTVL.

This clone was seen once. V is TRBV6-5 and J is TRBJ1-2, with TRBD1 matching 11 bases. The length of the CDR3 is 15 residues. CDR1 MNHEY and CDR2 SVGAGI come from the germline V gene. V gave up 4 bases and J gave up 3 bases; unmatched junction bases: 4. The CDR3 spells CASSLGTGGDYGYTF. The CDR3 DNA is TGTGCCAGCAGTTTGGGGACAGGGGGTGACTATGGCTACACCTTC.

V usage is TRBV6-5 and J usage is TRBJ1-1, with 7 positions matching TRBD1. The CDR3 has 15 amino acids. J was trimmed by 2 bases and V by 6 bases; bases with no gene match: 9. From germline, CDR1 is MNHEY and CDR2 SVGAGI. The CDR3 sequence is CASRQEGQLNTEAFF. CDR3 sequence (DNA): TGTGCCAGCAGGCAAGAGGGACAGCTTAACACTGAAGCTTTCTTT.

This rearrangement joins TRBV18 to TRBJ2-1; a weak D match, TRBD2 (6 bases). Germline V CDR1 and CDR2: KGHSH, LQKENI. The V end lost 6 bases, the J end lost 4 bases, and 16 bases lay between the germline ends. This CDR3 region has 15 residues. The CDR3 DNA sequence: TGTGCCAGCTCCCCAACCGGAGGGACTTACAATGAGCAGTTCTTC. It yields the protein CASSPTGGTYNEQFF.

In nucleotides, the CDR3 is TGTGCCAGCAGCTTACGGGGACAGGGTTACAATGAGCAGTTCTTC. It codes for CASSLRGQGYNEQFF. The chain carries TRBV11-2 and TRBJ2-1, with 9 bases identical to TRBD1. The trim removed 2 bases at V and 4 bases at J, leaving 3 bases unmatched. Germline V gene sequence: CDR1 SGHAT, CDR2 FQNNGV. The CDR3 is made up of 15 amino acids.

This chain uses TRBV7-3 with TRBJ2-1; D may be TRBD2 (5 bases). The CDR3 has 14 residues. Germline assignment: CDR1 SGHTA and CDR2 FQGTGA. V shed 2 bases and J shed 9 bases, with 14 bases lying between them. The CDR3 sequence is CASSLGLARTEQFF. The CDR3 bases are TGTGCCAGCAGCTTAGGGCTAGCCCGGACTGAGCAGTTCTTC.

This rearrangement joins TRBV7-8 to TRBJ2-3; TRBD2 might be the D (5 bases). Trimming left V 1 base short and J 5 bases short, with 16 bases between. CDR3 length: 16 amino acids. CDR1 and CDR2 from the germline V gene are SGHVS and FQNEAQ. The CDR3 is CASSLDERSLGDTQYF. For the CDR3, the DNA is TGTGCCAGCAGCTTAGATGAGCGGTCCCTGGGAGATACGCAGTATTTT.

The rearrangement links TRBV7-3 to TRBJ2-2; TRBD1 agrees at 10 bases. The V gene's germline CDR1 is SGHTA and CDR2 FQGTGA. The CDR3 runs 15 residues. With V trimmed by 5 bases and J by 1 base, 1 base remained unmatched. CDR3 in amino acids: CASSRDRGNTGELFF. CDR3 DNA: TGTGCCAGCAGCCGGGACAGGGGGAACACCGGGGAGCTGTTTTTT.

The chain couples TRBV2 to TRBJ2-7; maybe TRBD2 (5 bases). Trimming removed 8 bases at V and 0 bases at J, with 14 bases between. The CDR3 extends over 14 amino acids. Germline V gives CDR1 SNHLY, CDR2 FYNNEI. CDR3 residues: CASRRTTSSYEQYF. CDR3 coding DNA: TGTGCCAGCCGAAGGACCACTAGCTCCTACGAGCAGTACTTC.

V gene TRBV3-1 (or the pseudogene TRBV3-2) combines with J gene TRBJ1-2; D perhaps matches TRBD1 (5 bases). The germline V and J ends were trimmed by 3 bases and 5 bases, with 7 bases remaining between them. This CDR3 region has 12 residues. CDR1 is LGHDT and CDR2 is YNNKEL in the germline V gene (reference sequence). The CDR3 protein is CASSQGGYGYTF. In DNA, the CDR3 is TGTGCCAGCAGCCAGGGGGGGTATGGCTACACCTTC.

This clone occurred once. The rearrangement joins TRBV3-1 (or the pseudogene TRBV3-2) to TRBJ2-7; 9 bases line up with TRBD2. Losses at the gene ends were 3 bases for V and 0 bases for J; bases not matched to a gene: 6. Looked up from germline, CDR1 is LGHDT and CDR2 is YNNKEL (reference sequence). The CDR3 spans 16 residues. The CDR3 DNA reads TGTGCCAGCAGCCACGACCTAGCGGGAAGCTCCTACGAGCAGTACTTC. Residues: CASSHDLAGSSYEQYF.

This chain links TRBV7-9 with TRBJ2-3; TRBD1 agrees at 8 bases. Germline V lookup: CDR1 SEHNR, CDR2 FQNEAQ (reference sequence). This CDR3 is built from 14 residues. V gave up 5 bases and J gave up 9 bases; unmatched junction bases: 10. Here the CDR3 DNA reads TGTGCCAGCAGCCTAGGGACAGGCCCTGTCACGCAGTATTTT. This encodes CASSLGTGPVTQYF.

The J gene is TRBJ2-1, the V gene TRBV4-1, with 8 bases that match TRBD2. The V and J ends lost 2 bases and 9 bases, in that order; junction bases with no gene match: 6. This CDR3 is 14 amino acids long. Looked up from germline, CDR1 is MGHRA and CDR2 is YSYEKL. The chain's CDR3 is CASSQRTSSVEQFF. In nucleotides, the CDR3 is TGCGCCAGCAGCCAAAGGACTAGCTCCGTTGAGCAGTTCTTC.

J is TRBJ2-7 and V is TRBV28; 7 bases match TRBD1. V dropped 7 bases and J dropped 2; count of bases not matched to a gene: 8. The CDR3 contains 14 residues. Germline CDR1 is MDHEN and CDR2 is SYDVKM. CDR3 DNA sequence: TGTGCCAGCACCAACCCAGGGGGTCCCTACGAGCAGTACTTC. Amino acids: CASTNPGGPYEQYF.

The J gene is TRBJ2-3, the V gene TRBV11-2; 9 bases match TRBD2. V shed 0 bases, J shed 4 bases, and the junction held 5 bases outside the gene matches. CDR1 and CDR2 (germline): SGHAT, FQNNGV. This CDR3 spans 16 amino acids. CDR3 sequence (DNA): TGTGCCAGCAGCTTAGAAGGTAGCGGGAGCTCAGATACGCAGTATTTT. Encoded protein: CASSLEGSGSSDTQYF.

The chain carries TRBV15 and TRBJ2-1, with 9 nucleotides matching TRBD2. The trim removed 3 bases at V and 6 bases at J, leaving 3 bases unmatched. The CDR3 runs to 14 residues. Looked up from germline, CDR1 is LNHNV and CDR2 is YYDKDF (reference sequence). The CDR3 DNA follows: TGTGCCACCAGCAGCCGACTAGCGGCCAATGAGCAGTTCTTC. Amino acid sequence: CATSSRLAANEQFF.